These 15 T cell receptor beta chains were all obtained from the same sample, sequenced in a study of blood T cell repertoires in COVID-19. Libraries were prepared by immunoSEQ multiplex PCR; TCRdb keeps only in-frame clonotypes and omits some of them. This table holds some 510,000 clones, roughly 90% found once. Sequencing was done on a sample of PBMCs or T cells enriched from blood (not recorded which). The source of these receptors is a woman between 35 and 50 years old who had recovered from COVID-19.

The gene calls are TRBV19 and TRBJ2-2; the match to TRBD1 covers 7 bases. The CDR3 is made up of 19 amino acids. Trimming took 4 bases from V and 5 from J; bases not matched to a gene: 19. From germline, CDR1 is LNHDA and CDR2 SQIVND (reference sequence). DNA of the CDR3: TGTGCCAGTAGTACCGCCGGGCTAGGTAGACAGGGTCTAACCGGGGAGCTGTTTTTT. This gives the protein CASSTAGLGRQGLTGELFF.

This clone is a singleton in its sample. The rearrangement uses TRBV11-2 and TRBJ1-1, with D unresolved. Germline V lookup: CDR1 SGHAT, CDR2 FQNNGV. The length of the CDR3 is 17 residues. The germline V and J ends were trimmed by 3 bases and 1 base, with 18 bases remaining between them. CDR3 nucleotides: TGTGCCAGCAGCTTCTCGGGGAGGCCGAGGCGGAACACTGAAGCTTTCTTT. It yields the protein CASSFSGRPRRNTEAFF.

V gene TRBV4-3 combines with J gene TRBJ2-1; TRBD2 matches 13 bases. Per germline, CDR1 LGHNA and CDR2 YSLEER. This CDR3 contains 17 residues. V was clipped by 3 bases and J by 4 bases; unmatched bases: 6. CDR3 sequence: CASSQAGLAGTYNEQFF. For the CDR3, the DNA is TGCGCCAGCAGCCAGGCGGGACTAGCGGGGACTTACAATGAGCAGTTCTTC.

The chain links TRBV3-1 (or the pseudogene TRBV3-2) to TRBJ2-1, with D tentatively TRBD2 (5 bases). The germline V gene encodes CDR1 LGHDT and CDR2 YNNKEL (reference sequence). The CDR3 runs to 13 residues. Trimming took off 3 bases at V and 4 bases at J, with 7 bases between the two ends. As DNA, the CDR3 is TGTGCCAGCAGCCACCGGGAATACAATGAGCAGTTCTTC. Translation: CASSHREYNEQFF.

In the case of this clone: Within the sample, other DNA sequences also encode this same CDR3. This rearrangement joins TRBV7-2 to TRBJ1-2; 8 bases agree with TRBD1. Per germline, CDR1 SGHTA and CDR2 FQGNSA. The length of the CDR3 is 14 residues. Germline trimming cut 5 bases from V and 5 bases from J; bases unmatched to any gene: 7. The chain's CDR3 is CASSPDREAYGYTF. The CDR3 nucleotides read TGTGCCAGCAGCCCGGACAGGGAGGCGTATGGCTACACCTTC.

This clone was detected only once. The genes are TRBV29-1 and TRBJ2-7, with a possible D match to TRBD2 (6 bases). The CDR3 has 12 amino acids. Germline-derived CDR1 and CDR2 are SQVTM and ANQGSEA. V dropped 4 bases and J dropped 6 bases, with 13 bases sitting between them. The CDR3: CSVVAGLSEQYF. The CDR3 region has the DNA TGCAGCGTTGTGGCGGGACTTTCCGAGCAGTACTTC.

In nucleotides, the CDR3 is TGTGCCAGCTCACTGACGGACAGTTCTCTAGATACTGAAGCTTTCTTT. This codes for CASSLTDSSLDTEAFF. V is TRBV18 and J is TRBJ1-1; TRBD1 is a possible D gene (6 bases). The CDR3 consists of 16 residues. V shed 4 bases and J shed 5 bases, with 20 bases lying between them. Per germline, CDR1 KGHSH and CDR2 LQKENI.

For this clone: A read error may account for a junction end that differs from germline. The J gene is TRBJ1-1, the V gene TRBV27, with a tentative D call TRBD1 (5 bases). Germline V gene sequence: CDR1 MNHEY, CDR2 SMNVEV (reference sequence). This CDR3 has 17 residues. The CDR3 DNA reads TGTGCCAGTAGTTTATCTGGGGTGGGGCAGAGAGACACTGAAGCTTTCTTT. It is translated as CASSLSGVGQRDTEAFF.

In DNA form, the CDR3 reads TGTGCCTGGAGCAGCGGGAATCTGCCTGTCAACACCATATATTTT. Its protein is CAWSSGNLPVNTIYF. This chain joins TRBV30 and TRBJ1-3; D remains unclear. Trimming took 3 bases from V and 7 from J, leaving 19 bases between them. Per germline, CDR1 GTSNPN and CDR2 SVGIG (reference sequence). The CDR3 has 15 amino acids.

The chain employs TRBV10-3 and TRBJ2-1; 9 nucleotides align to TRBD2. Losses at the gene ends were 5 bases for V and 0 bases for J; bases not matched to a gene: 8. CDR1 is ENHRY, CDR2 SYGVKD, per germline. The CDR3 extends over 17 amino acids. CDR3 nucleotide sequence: TGTGCCATCAGTTACCTTGCGGGAGGGCGCTCCTACAATGAGCAGTTCTTC. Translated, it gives CAISYLAGGRSYNEQFF.

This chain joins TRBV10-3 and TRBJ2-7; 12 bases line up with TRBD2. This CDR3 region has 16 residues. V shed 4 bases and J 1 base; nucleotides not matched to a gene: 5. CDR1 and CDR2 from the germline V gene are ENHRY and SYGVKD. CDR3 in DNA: TGTGCCATCAGTGGAGAGACTAGCGGGAGTTCCTACGAGCAGTACTTC. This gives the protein CAISGETSGSSYEQYF.

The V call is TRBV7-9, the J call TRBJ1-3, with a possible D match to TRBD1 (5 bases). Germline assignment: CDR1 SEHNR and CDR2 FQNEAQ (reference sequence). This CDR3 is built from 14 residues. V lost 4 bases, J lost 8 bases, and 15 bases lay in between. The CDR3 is CASSSRGGVDTIYF. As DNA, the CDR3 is TGTGCCAGCAGCTCTCGCGGGGGGGTGGACACCATATATTTT.

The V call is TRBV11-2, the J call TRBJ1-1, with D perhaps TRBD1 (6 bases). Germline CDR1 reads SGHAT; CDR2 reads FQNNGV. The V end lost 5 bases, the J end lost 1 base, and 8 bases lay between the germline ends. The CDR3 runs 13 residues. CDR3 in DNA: TGTGCCAGCAGCGCGGACAGGAACACTGAAGCTTTCTTT. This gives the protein CASSADRNTEAFF.

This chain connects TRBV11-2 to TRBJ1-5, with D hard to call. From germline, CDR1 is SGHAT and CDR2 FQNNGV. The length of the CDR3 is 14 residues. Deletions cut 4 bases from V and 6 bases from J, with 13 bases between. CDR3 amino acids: CASSSNGEGQPQHF. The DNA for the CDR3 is TGTGCCAGCAGCTCAAATGGGGAGGGTCAGCCCCAGCATTTT.

CDR3: CASSLNRYEQYF. Written as DNA, the CDR3 is TGTGCCAGCAGCTTAAATCGCTACGAGCAGTACTTC. The chain couples TRBV7-9 to TRBJ2-7; D gene ambiguous. This CDR3 spans 12 amino acids. Looked up from germline, CDR1 is SEHNR and CDR2 is FQNEAQ (reference sequence). V lost 2 bases to trimming and J lost 3 bases, with 5 bases between them. Full variable domain (rest looked up from reference TRBV7-9 and TRBJ2-7): DTGVSQNPRHKITKRGQNVTFRCDPISEHNRLYWYRQTLGQGPEFLTYFQNEAQLEKSRLLSDRFSAERPKGSFSTLEIQRTEQGDSAMYLCASSLNRYEQYFGPGTRLTVT.